The next 9 T cell receptor beta chains were all read from a single sample in a study of cytomegalovirus exposure and HLA in healthy donors (dated by TCRdb to 2016 to 2017). The library was built by means of the immunoSEQ multiplex PCR assay. A mixture of 60 forward primers for TCR Vbeta segments and 13 reverse primers for TCR Jbeta segments was used in the multiplex PCR. TCRdb stores this immuneACCESS table with in-frame sequences only. Part of the clones is absent; in the studies checked, under half of the shortfall reflects unresolved V genes, and no reason is known for the rest. This specimen's table enumerates 65,000 to 95,000 clones. The ten largest clones add up to 6.5% to 8.5% of the sample. Input material: PBMCs. These TCRs come from a female donor in good health and CMV-seropositive.

V gene TRBV19 combines with J gene TRBJ1-2, with D unclear. The V end was cut by 5 bases, the J end by 3 bases, with 13 bases between. CDR3 length equals 14 residues. CDR1 LNHDA and CDR2 SQIVND come from the germline V gene (reference sequence). For the CDR3, the DNA is TGTGCCAGTAGTTTTGACACCTCGGACTATGGCTACACCTTC. Its translation is CASSFDTSDYGYTF.

The chain recombines TRBV27 with TRBJ2-7; possibly TRBD1 for D (6 bases). Germline V gene lookup returns CDR1 MNHEY and CDR2 SMNVEV (reference sequence). Trimming took off 2 bases at V and 0 bases at J, with 8 bases between the two ends. This CDR3 spans 14 amino acids. The chain's CDR3 is CASSLRTDSYEQYF. The CDR3 region has the DNA TGTGCCAGCAGTTTAAGGACAGACTCCTACGAGCAGTACTTC.

The CDR3 spells CAWTDLNTEAFF. CDR3 DNA: TGTGCCTGGACAGATCTGAACACTGAAGCTTTCTTT. The chain has TRBV30 and TRBJ1-1; no clear D gene. Trimming shortened V by 4 bases and J by 0 bases, and 6 bases separated the two germline ends. Germline-derived CDR1 and CDR2 are GTSNPN and SVGIG (reference sequence). The length of the CDR3 is 12 residues. The full variable domain, with the rest looked up from reference TRBV30 and TRBJ1-1, is SQTIHQWPATLVQPVGSPLSLECTVEGTSNPNLYWYRQAAGRGLQLLFYSVGIGQISSEVPQNLSASRPQDRQFILSSKKLLLSDSGFYLCAWTDLNTEAFFGQGTRLTVV.

This CDR3 is CASSLRTSGGSYNEQFF. The CDR3 region has the DNA TGTGCCAGCAGCCTGAGGACTAGCGGAGGCTCCTACAATGAGCAGTTCTTC. V is TRBV9 and J is TRBJ2-1; 10 bases are shared with TRBD2. The CDR3 covers 17 residues. V was pared by 4 bases and J by 0 bases, with 7 bases of the junction left unmatched. Germline assignment: CDR1 SGDLS and CDR2 YYNGEE.

The rearrangement links TRBV9 to TRBJ2-2; D ambiguous. Germline V lookup: CDR1 SGDLS, CDR2 YYNGEE. V lost 0 bases, J lost 4 bases, and 7 bases lay in between. The CDR3 has 14 residues. The CDR3 nucleotides are TGTGCCAGCAGCGTAGAAACAGCCACCGGGGAGCTGTTTTTT. Its protein is CASSVETATGELFF.

V is TRBV29-1 and J is TRBJ2-1; weak D call: TRBD2 (5 bases). Germline V gene lookup returns CDR1 SQVTM and CDR2 ANQGSEA. Trimming took off 6 bases at V and 4 bases at J, with 10 bases between the two ends. This CDR3 is built from 12 residues. CDR3 loop: CSVVRGYNEQFF. The CDR3 coding sequence is TGCAGCGTGGTACGAGGGTACAATGAGCAGTTCTTC.

The chain joins TRBV28 to TRBJ2-6; tentative D call: TRBD1 (6 bases). Trimming took off 1 base at V and 0 bases at J, with 13 bases between the two ends. Germline V gives CDR1 MDHEN, CDR2 SYDVKM. The CDR3 runs to 18 residues. The CDR3 protein is CASSLFPGQSSGANVLTF. The DNA for the CDR3 is TGTGCCAGCAGTTTATTTCCGGGACAAAGCTCTGGGGCCAACGTCCTGACTTTC.

The V call is TRBV9, the J call TRBJ2-1; D is possibly TRBD2 (6 bases). V was trimmed by 0 bases and J by 10 bases, leaving 14 bases between them. The germline CDR1 and CDR2 sequences are SGDLS and YYNGEE. CDR3 length: 14 residues. CDR3 coding DNA: TGTGCCAGCAGCGTAGTGGGCGCCGCGGGAGAGCAGTTCTTC. Amino acid sequence: CASSVVGAAGEQFF.

This chain joins TRBV5-4 and TRBJ2-3; D assignment may be TRBD1 or TRBD2 (7 bases each). The CDR3 sequence is 15 residues long. The V gene's germline CDR1 is SGHNT and CDR2 YYREEE (reference sequence). V was cut by 4 bases and J by 0 bases, with 12 bases left in between. Written as DNA, the CDR3 is TGTGCCAGCAGCCTGGGAGGGGGCAGCACAGATACGCAGTATTTT. It specifies CASSLGGGSTDTQYF.